This entry concerns a single T cell receptor (beta chain). Its antigen is unknown. The source of the sample is a study of T-cell memory formation after mild COVID-19. CDR1 and CDR2 (germline): SQVTM, ANQGSEA. This CDR3 comprises 12 residues. Trimming shortened V by 4 bases and J by 5 bases, and 11 bases separated the two germline ends. TCR alpha and TCR beta cDNA libraries with sample barcodes and UMIs came from 5'RACE using constant-segment primers. TCRdb reanalysed the 5' RACE reads using MiXCR and keeps one entry per CDR3 protein. The profile shows roughly 110,000 distinct CDR3 sequences, over 10% of them singletons. Notes on the study in general: Clones shrinking between day 15 and 85 showed a balanced CD4/CD8 split, and those that grew later tilted toward CD4+.

The receptor's source is an adult woman who had mild COVID-19 (a few samples of this study predate the infection). Cell type and time point are not known. The sample consisted of PBMCs or a T cell subset sorted from them (not recorded which). The chain uses TRBV29-1 and TRBJ2-5; D perhaps matches TRBD1 (5 bases). The CDR3 DNA reads TGCAGCGTTGGGCAGGGTGACGAGACCCAGTACTTC. Translating it yields CSVGQGDETQYF.